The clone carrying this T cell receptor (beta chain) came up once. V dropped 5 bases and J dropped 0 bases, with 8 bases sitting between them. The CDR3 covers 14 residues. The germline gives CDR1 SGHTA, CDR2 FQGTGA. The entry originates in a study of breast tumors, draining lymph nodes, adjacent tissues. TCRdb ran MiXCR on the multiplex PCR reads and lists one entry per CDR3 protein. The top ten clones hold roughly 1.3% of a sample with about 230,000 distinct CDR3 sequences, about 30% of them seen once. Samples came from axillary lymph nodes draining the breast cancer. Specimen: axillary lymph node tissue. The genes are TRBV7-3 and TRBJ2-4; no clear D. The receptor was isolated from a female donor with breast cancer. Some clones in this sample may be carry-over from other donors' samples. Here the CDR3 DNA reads TGTGCCAGCAGCATAAAAGGAGCCAAAAACATTCAGTACTTC. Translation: CASSIKGAKNIQYF. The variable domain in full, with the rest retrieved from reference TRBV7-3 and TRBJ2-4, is GAGVSQTPSNKVTEKGKYVELRCDPISGHTALYWYRQSLGQGPEFLIYFQGTGAADDSGLPNDRFFAVRPEGSVSTLKIQRTERGDSAVYLCASSIKGAKNIQYFGAGTRLSVL.